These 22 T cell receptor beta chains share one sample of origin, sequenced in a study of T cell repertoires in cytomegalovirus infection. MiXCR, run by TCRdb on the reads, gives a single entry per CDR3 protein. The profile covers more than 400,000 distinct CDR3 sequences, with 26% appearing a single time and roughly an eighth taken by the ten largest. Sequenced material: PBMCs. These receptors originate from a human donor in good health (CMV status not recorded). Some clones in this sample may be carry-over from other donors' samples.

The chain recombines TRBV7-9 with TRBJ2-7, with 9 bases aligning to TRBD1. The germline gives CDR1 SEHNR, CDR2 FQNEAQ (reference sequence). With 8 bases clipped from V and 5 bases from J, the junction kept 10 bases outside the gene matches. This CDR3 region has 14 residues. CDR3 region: CASSPGQGKHEQYF. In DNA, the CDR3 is TGTGCCAGCTCTCCGGGACAGGGTAAACACGAGCAGTACTTC.

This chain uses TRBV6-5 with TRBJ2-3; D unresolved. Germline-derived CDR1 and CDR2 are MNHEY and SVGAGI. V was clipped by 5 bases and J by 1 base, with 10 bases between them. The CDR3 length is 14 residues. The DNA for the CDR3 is TGTGCCAGCAGTACCCCTAGGGGCACAGATACGCAGTATTTT. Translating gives CASSTPRGTDTQYF.

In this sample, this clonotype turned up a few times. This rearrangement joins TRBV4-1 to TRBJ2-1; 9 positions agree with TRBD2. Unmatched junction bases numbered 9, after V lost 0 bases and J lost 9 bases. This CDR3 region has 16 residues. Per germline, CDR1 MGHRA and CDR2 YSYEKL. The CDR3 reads CASSQETGTSSFEQFF. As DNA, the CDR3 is TGCGCCAGCAGCCAAGAAACCGGGACTAGCTCTTTTGAGCAGTTCTTC.

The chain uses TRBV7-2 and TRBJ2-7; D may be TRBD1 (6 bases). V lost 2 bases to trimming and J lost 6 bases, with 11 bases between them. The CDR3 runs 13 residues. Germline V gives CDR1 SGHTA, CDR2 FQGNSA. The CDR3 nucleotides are TGTGCCAGCAGCTTACAGGGGATGGGCGAGCAGTACTTC. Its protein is CASSLQGMGEQYF.

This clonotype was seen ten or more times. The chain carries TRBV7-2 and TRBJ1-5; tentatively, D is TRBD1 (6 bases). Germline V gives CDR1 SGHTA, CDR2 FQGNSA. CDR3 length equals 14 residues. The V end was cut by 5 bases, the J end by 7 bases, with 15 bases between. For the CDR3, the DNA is TGTGCCAGCAGCGAATCGAGGGGGGGGCAGCCCCAGCATTTT. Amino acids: CASSESRGGQPQHF.

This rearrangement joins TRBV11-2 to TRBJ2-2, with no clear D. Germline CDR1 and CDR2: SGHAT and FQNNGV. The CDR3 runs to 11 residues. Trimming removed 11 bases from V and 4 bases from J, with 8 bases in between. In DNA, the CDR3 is TGTGCCCGGTTAAGCACCGGGGAGCTGTTTTTT. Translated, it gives CARLSTGELFF.

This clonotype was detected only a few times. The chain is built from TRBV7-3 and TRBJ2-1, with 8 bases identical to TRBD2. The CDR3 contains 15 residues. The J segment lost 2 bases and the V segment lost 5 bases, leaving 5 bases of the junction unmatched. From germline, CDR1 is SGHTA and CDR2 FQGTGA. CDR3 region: CASSELADPYNEQFF. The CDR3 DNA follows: TGTGCCAGCAGCGAACTAGCGGACCCCTACAATGAGCAGTTCTTC.

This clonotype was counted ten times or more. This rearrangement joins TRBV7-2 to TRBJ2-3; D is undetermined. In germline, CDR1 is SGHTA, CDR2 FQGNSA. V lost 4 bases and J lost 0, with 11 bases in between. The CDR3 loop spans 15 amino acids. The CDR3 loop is CASSSNYRSTDTQYF. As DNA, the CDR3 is TGTGCCAGCAGCTCCAACTACCGAAGCACAGATACGCAGTATTTT.

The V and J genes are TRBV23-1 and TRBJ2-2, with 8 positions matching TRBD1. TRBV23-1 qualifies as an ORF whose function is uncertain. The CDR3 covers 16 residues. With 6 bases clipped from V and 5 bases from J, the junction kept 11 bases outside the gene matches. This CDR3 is CASSLGQGSGTGELFF. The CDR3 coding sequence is TGCGCCAGCAGCCTCGGACAGGGCTCGGGTACCGGGGAGCTGTTTTTT.

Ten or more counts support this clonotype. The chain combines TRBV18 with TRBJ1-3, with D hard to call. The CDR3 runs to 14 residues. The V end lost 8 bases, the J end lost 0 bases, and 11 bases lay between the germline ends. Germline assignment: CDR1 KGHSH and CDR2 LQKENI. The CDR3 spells CASSPGSSGNTIYF. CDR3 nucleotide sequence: TGTGCCAGCAGCCCGGGGTCCTCTGGAAACACCATATATTTT.

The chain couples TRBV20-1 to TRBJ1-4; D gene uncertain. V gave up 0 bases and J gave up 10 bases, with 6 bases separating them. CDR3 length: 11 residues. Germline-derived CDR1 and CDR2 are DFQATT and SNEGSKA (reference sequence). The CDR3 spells CSARDQRKLFF. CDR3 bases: TGCAGTGCTAGAGATCAGCGAAAACTGTTTTTT.

The CDR3 DNA sequence: TGTGCCAGCGGTTTCCCACTCCGGGGACAGACTAACTATGGCTACACCTTC. Its translation is CASGFPLRGQTNYGYTF. The chain combines TRBV6-1 with TRBJ1-2; 7 nucleotides agree with TRBD1. From germline, CDR1 is MNHNS and CDR2 SASEGT. The J segment lost 0 bases and the V segment lost 8 bases, leaving 15 bases of the junction unmatched. The CDR3 sequence is 17 residues long.

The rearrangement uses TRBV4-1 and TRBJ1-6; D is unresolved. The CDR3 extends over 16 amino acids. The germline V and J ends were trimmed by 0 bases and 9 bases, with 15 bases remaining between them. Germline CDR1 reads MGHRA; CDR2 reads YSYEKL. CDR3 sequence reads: CASSQDFGVGGSPLHF. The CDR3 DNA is TGCGCCAGCAGCCAAGATTTCGGAGTAGGTGGTTCACCCCTCCACTTT.

The CDR3 sequence is CASSFSGQGSLNTEAFF. CDR3 nucleotides: TGTGCCAGCAGCTTTAGCGGACAGGGGAGTTTGAACACTGAAGCTTTCTTT. V is TRBV7-9 and J is TRBJ1-1; 9 positions match TRBD1. Germline V gives CDR1 SEHNR, CDR2 FQNEAQ (reference sequence). The CDR3 runs to 17 residues. The trim removed 3 bases at V and 0 bases at J, leaving 8 bases unmatched.

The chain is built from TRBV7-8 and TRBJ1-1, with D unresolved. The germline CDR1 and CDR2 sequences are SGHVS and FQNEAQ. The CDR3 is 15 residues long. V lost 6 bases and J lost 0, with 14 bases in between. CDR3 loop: CASREVPPMNTEAFF. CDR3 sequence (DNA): TGTGCCAGCAGAGAGGTCCCCCCGATGAACACTGAAGCTTTCTTT.

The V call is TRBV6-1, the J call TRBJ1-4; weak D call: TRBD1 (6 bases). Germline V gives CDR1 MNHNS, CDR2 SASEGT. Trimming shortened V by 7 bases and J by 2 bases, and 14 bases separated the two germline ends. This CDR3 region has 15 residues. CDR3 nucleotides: TGTGCCAGCACCTCAGGGGTTCCGACTAATGAAAAACTGTTTTTT. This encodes CASTSGVPTNEKLFF.

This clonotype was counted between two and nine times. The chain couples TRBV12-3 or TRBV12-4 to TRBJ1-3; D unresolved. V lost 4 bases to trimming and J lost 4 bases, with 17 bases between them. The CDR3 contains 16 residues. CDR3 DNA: TGTGCCAGCAGTTCCGGTCGGGTTGGGAGGGGAAACACCATATATTTT. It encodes CASSSGRVGRGNTIYF.

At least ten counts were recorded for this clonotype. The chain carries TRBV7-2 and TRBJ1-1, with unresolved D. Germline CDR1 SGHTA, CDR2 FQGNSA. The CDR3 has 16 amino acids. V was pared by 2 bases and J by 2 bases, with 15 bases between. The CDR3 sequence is CASSLPLKGGNTEAFF. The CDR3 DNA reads TGTGCCAGCAGCTTACCTCTCAAGGGCGGTAACACTGAAGCTTTCTTT.

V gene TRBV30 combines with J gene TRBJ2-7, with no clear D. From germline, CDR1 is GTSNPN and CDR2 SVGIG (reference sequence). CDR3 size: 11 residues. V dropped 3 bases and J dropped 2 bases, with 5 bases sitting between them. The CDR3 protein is CAWSSAYEQYF. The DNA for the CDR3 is TGTGCCTGGAGCAGCGCCTACGAGCAGTACTTC.

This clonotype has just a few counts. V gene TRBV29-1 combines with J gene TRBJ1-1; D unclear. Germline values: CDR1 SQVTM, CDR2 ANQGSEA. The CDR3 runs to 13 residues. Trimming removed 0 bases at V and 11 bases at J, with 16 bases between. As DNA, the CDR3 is TGCAGCGTTGAAGATCCGACAAAGCTGGGGGCTTTCTTT. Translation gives CSVEDPTKLGAFF.

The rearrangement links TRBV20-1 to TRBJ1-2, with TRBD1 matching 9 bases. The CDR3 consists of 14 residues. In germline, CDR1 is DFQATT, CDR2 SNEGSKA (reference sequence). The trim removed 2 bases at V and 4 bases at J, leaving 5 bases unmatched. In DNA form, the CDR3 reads TGCAGTGCTAGATTGACAGGGGGACCCTATGGCTACACCTTC. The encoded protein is CSARLTGGPYGYTF.

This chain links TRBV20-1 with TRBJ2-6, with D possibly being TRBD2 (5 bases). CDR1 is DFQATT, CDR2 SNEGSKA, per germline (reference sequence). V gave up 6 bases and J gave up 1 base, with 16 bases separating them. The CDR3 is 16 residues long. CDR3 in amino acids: CSAGRSSASGANVLTF. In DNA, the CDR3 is TGCAGTGCAGGGAGAAGTTCGGCTTCTGGGGCCAACGTCCTGACTTTC.